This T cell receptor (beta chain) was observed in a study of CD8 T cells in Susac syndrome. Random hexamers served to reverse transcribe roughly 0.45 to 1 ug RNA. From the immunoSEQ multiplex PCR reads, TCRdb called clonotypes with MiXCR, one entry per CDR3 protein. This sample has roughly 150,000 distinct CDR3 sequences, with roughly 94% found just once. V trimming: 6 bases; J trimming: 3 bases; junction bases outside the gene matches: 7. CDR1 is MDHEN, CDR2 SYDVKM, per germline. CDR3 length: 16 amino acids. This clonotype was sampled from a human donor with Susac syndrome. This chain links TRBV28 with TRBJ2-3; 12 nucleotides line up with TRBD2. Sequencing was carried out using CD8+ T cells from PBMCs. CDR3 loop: CASSAGLAGWTDTQYF. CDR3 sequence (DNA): TGTGCCAGCAGCGCGGGACTAGCGGGTTGGACAGATACGCAGTATTTT.